Here is one TCR beta chain with its context. This specimen comes from a study of cytomegalovirus exposure and HLA in healthy donors. V was pared by 2 bases and J by 4 bases, with 17 bases between. CDR1 is SEHNR, CDR2 FQNEAQ, per germline (reference sequence). This CDR3 spans 16 amino acids. Use of 60 Vbeta and 13 Jbeta primers characterized the PCR. Using immunoSEQ multiplex PCR, the repertoire was profiled, and TCRdb retains in-frame clones only, with some absent. The data contain about 80,000 clones, 60% to 80% of them singletons. V gene TRBV7-9 combines with J gene TRBJ1-1, with D unclear. The sequence derives from a woman between 45 and 60 years old in good health and CMV-seropositive. Sequenced material: PBMCs. The chain's CDR3 is CASSLIGRGIGTEAFF. CDR3 nucleotide sequence: TGTGCCAGCAGCTTAATCGGGCGGGGTATTGGCACTGAAGCTTTCTTT. The whole variable domain, remainder taken from reference TRBV7-9 and TRBJ1-1, is DTGVSQNPRHKITKRGQNVTFRCDPISEHNRLYWYRQTLGQGPEFLTYFQNEAQLEKSRLLSDRFSAERPKGSFSTLEIQRTEQGDSAMYLCASSLIGRGIGTEAFFGQGTRLTVV.